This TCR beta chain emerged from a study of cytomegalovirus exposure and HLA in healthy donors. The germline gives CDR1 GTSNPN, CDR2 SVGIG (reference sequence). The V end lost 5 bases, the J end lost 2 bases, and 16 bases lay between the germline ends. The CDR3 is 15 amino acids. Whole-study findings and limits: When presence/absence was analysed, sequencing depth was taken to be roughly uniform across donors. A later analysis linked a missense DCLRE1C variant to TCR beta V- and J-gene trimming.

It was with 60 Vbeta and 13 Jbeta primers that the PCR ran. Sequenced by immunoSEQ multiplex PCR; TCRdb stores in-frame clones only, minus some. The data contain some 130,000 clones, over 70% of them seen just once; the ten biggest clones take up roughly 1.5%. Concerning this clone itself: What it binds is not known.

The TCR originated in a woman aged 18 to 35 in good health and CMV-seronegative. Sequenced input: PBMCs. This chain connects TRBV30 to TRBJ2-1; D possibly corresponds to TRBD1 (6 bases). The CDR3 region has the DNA TGTGCCTGGGATGGGACAACCTATACCTACAATGAGCAGTTCTTC. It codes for CAWDGTTYTYNEQFF. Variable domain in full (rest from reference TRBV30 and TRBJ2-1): SQTIHQWPATLVQPVGSPLSLECTVEGTSNPNLYWYRQAAGRGLQLLFYSVGIGQISSEVPQNLSASRPQDRQFILSSKKLLLSDSGFYLCAWDGTTYTYNEQFFGPGTRLTVL.